This T cell receptor beta chain was sequenced for a study of blood T cell repertoires in COVID-19. Study-level background: Sources were T cells, B-cell-depleted T cells, or PBMCs; the material itself was cDNA or gDNA.

The method was immunoSEQ multiplex PCR; TCRdb's version includes in-frame clones alone and lacks a portion of them. The sample holds 230,000 or so clones, roughly 84% seen once. This clone was recorded a few times. Additional DNA sequences in this sample encode the identical CDR3. Looked up from germline, CDR1 is LNHDA and CDR2 is SQIVND (reference sequence). After removal of 4 bases from V and 5 bases from J, the junction contained 2 bases not matched to a gene. This CDR3 contains 13 residues. The receptor was derived from a middle-aged man with active or convalescent COVID-19. Sequenced sample: peripheral blood. V usage is TRBV19 and J usage is TRBJ1-2, with 9 positions matching TRBD1. The CDR3 loop reads CASSTGTGYGYTF. CDR3 DNA sequence: TGTGCCAGTAGTACCGGGACAGGGTATGGCTACACCTTC.